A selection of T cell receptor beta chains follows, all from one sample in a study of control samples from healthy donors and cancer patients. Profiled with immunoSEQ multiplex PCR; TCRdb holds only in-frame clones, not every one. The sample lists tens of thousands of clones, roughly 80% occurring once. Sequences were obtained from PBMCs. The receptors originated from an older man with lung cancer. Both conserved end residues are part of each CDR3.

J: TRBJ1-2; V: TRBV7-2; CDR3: CASSRDSQANYGYTF
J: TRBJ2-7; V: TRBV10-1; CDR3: CASSDTGGIHEQYF
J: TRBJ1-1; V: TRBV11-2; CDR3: CASSNKGLGGPEAFF
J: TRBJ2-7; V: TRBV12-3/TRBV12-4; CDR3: CASRLGPLYEQYF
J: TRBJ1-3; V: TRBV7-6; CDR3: CASSRVRSLSGNTIYF
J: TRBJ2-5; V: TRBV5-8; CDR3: CASSWGQETQYF
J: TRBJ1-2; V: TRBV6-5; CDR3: CASSRDGDNYGYTF
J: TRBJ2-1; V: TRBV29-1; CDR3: CSVKRGLAGVNEQFF
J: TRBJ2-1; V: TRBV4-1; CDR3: CASSQGGLAGTPYNEQFF
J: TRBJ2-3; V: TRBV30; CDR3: CAWGGTGVPTQYF
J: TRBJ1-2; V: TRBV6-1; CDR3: CASSEGQSLNYGYTF
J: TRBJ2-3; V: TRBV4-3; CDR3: CASSQTTGRSTDTQYF
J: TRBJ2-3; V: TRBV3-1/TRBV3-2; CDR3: CASSPGGTSSTDTQYF
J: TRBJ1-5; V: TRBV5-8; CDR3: CASSRGQGANQPQHF
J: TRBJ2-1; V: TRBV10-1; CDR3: CASSRLSGGYNEQFF
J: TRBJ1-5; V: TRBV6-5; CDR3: CASSYGGNQPQHF
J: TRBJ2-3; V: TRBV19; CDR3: CASTSGGSTDTQYF
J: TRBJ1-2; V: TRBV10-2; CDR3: CASSEGLIYGYTF
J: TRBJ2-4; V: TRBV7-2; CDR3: CASSARLGLAKNIQYF
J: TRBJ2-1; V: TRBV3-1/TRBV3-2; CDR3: CASSYLTSGYSYNEQFF
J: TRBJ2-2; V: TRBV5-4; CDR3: CASSLRAGGFTGELFF
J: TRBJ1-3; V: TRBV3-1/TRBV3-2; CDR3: CASSQEPGRSSGNTIYF
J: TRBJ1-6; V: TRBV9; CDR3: CASSAQVGSTRNSPLHF
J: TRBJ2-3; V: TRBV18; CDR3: CASSPISGQGSADTQYF
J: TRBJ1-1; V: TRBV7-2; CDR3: CASSLGGQGIGTEAFF
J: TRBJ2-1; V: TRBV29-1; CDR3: CSVAGAQSQFF
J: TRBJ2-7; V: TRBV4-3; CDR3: CASSQGPQGSFYEQYF
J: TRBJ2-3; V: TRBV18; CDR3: CASSPRTVSSTDTQYF
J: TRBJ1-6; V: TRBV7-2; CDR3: CASSRGGYNSPLHF
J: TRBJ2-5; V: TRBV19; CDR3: CASSRQGETQYF
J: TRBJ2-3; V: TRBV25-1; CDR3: CASSGPFLPADTQYF
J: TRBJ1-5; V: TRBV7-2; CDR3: CASSPGGGIQPQHF
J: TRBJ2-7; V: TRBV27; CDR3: CASSLSWGRGPYEQYF
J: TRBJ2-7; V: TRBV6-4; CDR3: CASSDSYLGGEQYF
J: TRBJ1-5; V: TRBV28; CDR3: CASSLSQGVGNQPQHF
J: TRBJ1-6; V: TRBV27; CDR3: CASSFRQAPLHF
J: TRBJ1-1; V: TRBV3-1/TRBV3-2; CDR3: CASSQGARPEAFF
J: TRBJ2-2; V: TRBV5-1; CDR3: CASSLQGGLTGELFF
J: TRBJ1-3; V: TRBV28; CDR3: CASREVGRARGNTIYF
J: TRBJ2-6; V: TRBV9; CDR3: CASSGGRSSGANVLTF
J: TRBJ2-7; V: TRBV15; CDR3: CVAASGSFAQYF
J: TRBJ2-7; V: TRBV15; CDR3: CATSSQGGGYEQYF
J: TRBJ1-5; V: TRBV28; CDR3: CASRPTGTVDTQPQHF
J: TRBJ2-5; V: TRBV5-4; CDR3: CASSPGTGWAEETQYF
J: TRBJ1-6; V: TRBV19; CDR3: CASSLRGRSSYNSPLHF
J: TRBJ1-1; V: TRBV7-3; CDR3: CASSRGQTNTEAFF
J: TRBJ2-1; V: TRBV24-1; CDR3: CATSAHNEQFF
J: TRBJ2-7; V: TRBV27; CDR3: CASSLSGQSYEQYF
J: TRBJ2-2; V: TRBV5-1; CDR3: CASSLVLAGVPGELFF
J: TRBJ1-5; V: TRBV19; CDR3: CASSIDRTANQPQHF
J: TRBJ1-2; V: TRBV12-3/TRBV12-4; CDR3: CASSITGGYGYTF
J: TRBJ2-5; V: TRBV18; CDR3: CASSSRRDQETQYF